These 22 T cell receptor beta chains came from one sample sequenced in a study of memory CD4+ T cells and cytomegalovirus serostatus. Single viable CD3+CD4+CD8-CD45RO+ cells were sorted as the memory CD4+ T cells. Sequencing was performed with immunoSEQ multiplex PCR; in TCRdb, only in-frame clones are kept and a portion is missing. This table holds about 80,000 clones, 80% found once. Sequencing was done on a sample of memory CD4+ T cells from blood. All receptors come from an adult in good health and CMV-seronegative.

In this sample, this clone turned up many times. Distinct nucleotide sequences in the sample also encode this CDR3. The chain is built from TRBV10-3 and TRBJ1-1, with D unresolved. V lost 6 bases, J lost 1 base, and 6 bases lay in between. This CDR3 has 12 residues. Per germline, CDR1 ENHRY and CDR2 SYGVKD. CDR3 sequence: CAISRENTEAFF. CDR3 in DNA: TGTGCCATCAGCAGAGAGAACACTGAAGCTTTCTTT.

The CDR3 nucleotides are TGTGCCAGCAGCTTGGATTTCAGGGACACCGGGGAGCTGTTTTTT. Amino acids: CASSLDFRDTGELFF. The chain has TRBV5-4 and TRBJ2-2; D perhaps matches TRBD1 (5 bases). CDR3 size: 15 residues. V dropped 0 bases and J dropped 3 bases, with 9 bases sitting between them. CDR1 and CDR2 from the germline V gene are SGHNT and YYREEE (reference sequence).

The rearrangement joins TRBV5-4 to TRBJ1-6; a possible D gene is TRBD1 (6 bases). CDR3 length: 16 residues. CDR1 is SGHNT and CDR2 is YYREEE in the germline V gene (reference sequence). Deletions cut 3 bases from V and 8 bases from J, with 18 bases between. This chain's CDR3 is CASSSSRQARDSPLHF. CDR3 nucleotide sequence: TGTGCCAGCAGCTCCAGTCGACAGGCGAGGGATTCACCCCTCCACTTT.

The V call is TRBV29-1, the J call TRBJ1-2, with D hard to call. The germline gives CDR1 SQVTM, CDR2 ANQGSEA. The CDR3 has 16 amino acids. Trimming removed 5 bases at V and 3 bases at J, with 22 bases between. CDR3 DNA sequence: TGCAGCGTTTCTACAAGTCTAACCAAGGTTCACTATGGCTACACCTTC. This sequence encodes CSVSTSLTKVHYGYTF.

Within the sample, this clone is medium-sized. The J gene is TRBJ2-1, the V gene TRBV2; TRBD2 matches at 10 bases. The V gene's germline CDR1 is SNHLY and CDR2 FYNNEI. Germline trimming cut 2 bases from V and 3 bases from J; bases unmatched to any gene: 4. The CDR3 contains 16 residues. CDR3 nucleotides: TGTGCCAGCAGTGAATGGACTAGCGGTCTCTACAATGAGCAGTTCTTC. This gives the protein CASSEWTSGLYNEQFF.

The chain combines TRBV19 with TRBJ2-5; the D is unclear. Germline V gene data show CDR1 as LNHDA and CDR2 as SQIVND (reference sequence). The V gene lost 5 bases and the J gene lost 5 bases, with 6 bases spanning the gap. The CDR3 runs 11 residues. This CDR3 is CASSERETQYF. The CDR3 DNA follows: TGTGCCAGTAGTGAGAGGGAGACCCAGTACTTC.

The chain has TRBV5-4 and TRBJ2-2, with D uncertain. Trimming took off 2 bases at V and 3 bases at J, with 11 bases between the two ends. The CDR3 totals 15 residues. Looked up from germline, CDR1 is SGHNT and CDR2 is YYREEE (reference sequence). CDR3 sequence: CASSFVSRDTGELFF. CDR3 DNA: TGTGCCAGCAGCTTCGTCTCCCGGGACACCGGGGAGCTGTTTTTT.

Turning to this clone: Other DNA sequences of this sample code for an identical CDR3. The chain employs TRBV6-6 and TRBJ2-7; D is unclear. There are 14 residues in the CDR3. The V gene lost 0 bases and the J gene lost 0 bases, with 6 bases spanning the gap. Germline loops: CDR1 MNHNY, CDR2 SVGAGI (reference sequence). CDR3 protein: CASSYSASSYEQYF. The CDR3 coding sequence is TGTGCCAGCAGTTACTCGGCGAGCTCCTACGAGCAGTACTTC.

The V and J genes are TRBV9 and TRBJ1-5; 7 bases match TRBD1. Germline assignment: CDR1 SGDLS and CDR2 YYNGEE. The CDR3 sequence is 13 residues long. V lost 4 bases, J lost 7 bases, and 5 bases stayed unmatched. The CDR3 sequence: CASSQTGNQPQHF. CDR3 bases: TGTGCCAGCAGCCAGACAGGGAACCAGCCCCAGCATTTT.

The chain has TRBV6-5 and TRBJ1-1; D unresolved. CDR3 size: 14 residues. Germline lookup yields CDR1 MNHEY and CDR2 SVGAGI. V was cut by 7 bases and J by 1 base, with 13 bases left in between. The CDR3 nucleotides read TGTGCCAGCACTTCCTCGTGGGGGAACACTGAAGCTTTCTTT. Translation: CASTSSWGNTEAFF.

This clone was seen at least ten times. The V call is TRBV27, the J call TRBJ1-4; D gene ambiguous. Germline values: CDR1 MNHEY, CDR2 SMNVEV (reference sequence). V dropped 2 bases and J dropped 5 bases, with 9 bases sitting between them. The length of the CDR3 is 14 residues. CDR3 nucleotide sequence: TGTGCCAGCAGTTTAACGAGGCTAAATGAAAAACTGTTTTTT. Amino acid sequence: CASSLTRLNEKLFF.

The chain has TRBV2 and TRBJ1-2; no firm D call. CDR1 is SNHLY and CDR2 is FYNNEI in the germline V gene. Trimming took 6 bases from V and 6 from J, leaving 11 bases between them. The length of the CDR3 is 12 residues. Written as DNA, the CDR3 is TGTGCCAGCAGGAGAGGCGCAGATGGCTACACCTTC. It yields the protein CASRRGADGYTF.

There are a few counts of this clone. The chain recombines TRBV6-1 with TRBJ2-7; D might be TRBD1 (5 bases). The CDR3 spans 11 residues. Germline V gene sequence: CDR1 MNHNS, CDR2 SASEGT. With 5 bases removed from V and 4 bases from J, the gap between germline ends came to 6 bases. CDR3 loop: CASSRQYEQYF. In DNA, the CDR3 is TGTGCCAGCAGTAGACAGTACGAGCAGTACTTC.

This clone came up a few times. This sequence joins TRBV10-1 and TRBJ2-7, with 7 positions matching TRBD1. The CDR3 runs 13 residues. With 8 bases clipped from V and 0 bases from J, the junction kept 4 bases outside the gene matches. Germline CDR1 reads WNHNN; CDR2 reads SYGVQD (reference sequence). The DNA for the CDR3 is TGCGCCAGCTCGGGACAGATCTCCTACGAGCAGTACTTC. It yields the protein CASSGQISYEQYF.

This chain links TRBV5-1 with TRBJ2-1; D may be TRBD1 (5 bases). This CDR3 has 15 amino acids. Germline values: CDR1 SGHRS, CDR2 YFSETQ. Deletions cut 2 bases from V and 0 bases from J, with 9 bases between. The CDR3 protein is CASSLQVSSYNEQFF. The CDR3 bases are TGCGCCAGCAGCTTACAGGTGAGCTCCTACAATGAGCAGTTCTTC.

This chain links TRBV5-1 with TRBJ2-1, with 11 bases aligning to TRBD2. CDR1 is SGHRS and CDR2 is YFSETQ in the germline V gene. CDR3 length equals 17 residues. V was clipped by 2 bases and J by 7 bases; unmatched bases: 11. The CDR3 sequence: CASSFVSGGALGNEQFF. DNA for the CDR3: TGCGCCAGCAGCTTCGTTAGCGGGGGGGCTCTTGGGAATGAGCAGTTCTTC.

The J gene is TRBJ1-5, the V gene TRBV12-5, with 7 bases lining up with TRBD1. The CDR3 consists of 15 residues. Germline-derived CDR1 and CDR2 are LGHNT and FRNRAP. Losses at the gene ends were 7 bases for V and 7 bases for J; bases not matched to a gene: 13. CDR3 sequence (DNA): TGTGCTAGTGCCATCCAGACAGGGCGGGACCAGCCCCAGCATTTT. It encodes CASAIQTGRDQPQHF.

The genes are TRBV19 and TRBJ1-5; D gene uncertain. The germline V gene encodes CDR1 LNHDA and CDR2 SQIVND (reference sequence). The germline V and J ends were trimmed by 1 base and 7 bases, with 11 bases remaining between them. This CDR3 has 14 residues. CDR3: CASSIGWEVQPQHF. The DNA for the CDR3 is TGTGCCAGTAGTATAGGGTGGGAGGTCCAGCCCCAGCATTTT.

This chain joins TRBV2 and TRBJ1-2, with TRBD1 matching 7 bases. Trimming took 7 bases from V and 6 from J; bases not matched to a gene: 14. Germline V gene sequence: CDR1 SNHLY, CDR2 FYNNEI. This CDR3 spans 15 amino acids. CDR3 region: CASTLRGDRDNGYTF. The CDR3 nucleotides read TGTGCCAGCACTCTTCGCGGGGACAGAGATAATGGCTACACCTTC.

The gene calls are TRBV11-2 and TRBJ2-7; TRBD1 aligns across 9 bases. Germline assignment: CDR1 SGHAT and CDR2 FQNNGV. This CDR3 comprises 15 residues. Trimming at V came to 5 bases and at J to 3 bases, leaving 8 bases not matched to a gene. The CDR3 region is CASSLLQGALYEQYF. The CDR3 DNA is TGTGCCAGCAGCCTGCTACAGGGGGCGCTCTACGAGCAGTACTTC.

The chain couples TRBV5-1 to TRBJ2-7, with 9 bases aligning to TRBD1. CDR3 size: 15 residues. Germline values: CDR1 SGHRS, CDR2 YFSETQ. Losses at the gene ends were 4 bases for V and 0 bases for J; bases not matched to a gene: 5. As DNA, the CDR3 is TGCGCCAGCAGCAAGACAGGGGGTGACTCCTACGAGCAGTACTTC. Its translation is CASSKTGGDSYEQYF.

The chain links TRBV10-1 to TRBJ2-5, with TRBD1 matching over 9 bases. Germline V gene lookup returns CDR1 WNHNN and CDR2 SYGVQD (reference sequence). This CDR3 is 13 amino acids long. The ends lost 5 bases at V and 4 bases at J; junction bases unmatched: 2. The CDR3 sequence: CASSYRGRETQYF. Written as DNA, the CDR3 is TGCGCCAGCAGTTACAGGGGGCGAGAGACCCAGTACTTC.